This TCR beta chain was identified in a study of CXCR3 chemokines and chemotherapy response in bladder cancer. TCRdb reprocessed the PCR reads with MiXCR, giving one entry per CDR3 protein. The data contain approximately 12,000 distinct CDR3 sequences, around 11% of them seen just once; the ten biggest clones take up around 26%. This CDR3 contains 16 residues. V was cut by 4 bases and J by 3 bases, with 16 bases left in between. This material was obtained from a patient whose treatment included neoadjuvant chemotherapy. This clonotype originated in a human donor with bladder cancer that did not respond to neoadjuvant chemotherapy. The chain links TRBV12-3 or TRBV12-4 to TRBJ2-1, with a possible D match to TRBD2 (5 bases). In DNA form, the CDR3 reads TGTGCCAGCAGTTCCCTACGAGCGGCGGGCTACAATGAGCAGTTCTTC. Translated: CASSSLRAAGYNEQFF.